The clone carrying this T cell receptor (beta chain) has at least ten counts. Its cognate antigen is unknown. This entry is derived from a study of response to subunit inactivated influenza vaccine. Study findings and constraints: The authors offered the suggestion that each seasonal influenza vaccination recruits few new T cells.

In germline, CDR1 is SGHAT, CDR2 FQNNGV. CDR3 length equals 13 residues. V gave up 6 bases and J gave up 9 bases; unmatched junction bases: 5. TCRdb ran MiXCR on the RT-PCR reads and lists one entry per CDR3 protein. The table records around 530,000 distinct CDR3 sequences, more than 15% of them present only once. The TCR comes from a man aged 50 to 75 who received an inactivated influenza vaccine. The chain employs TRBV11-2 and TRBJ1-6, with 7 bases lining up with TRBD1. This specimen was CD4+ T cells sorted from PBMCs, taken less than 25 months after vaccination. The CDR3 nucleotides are TGTGCCAGCAGTAGACAGGGACCTTCACCCCTCCACTTT. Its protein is CASSRQGPSPLHF.